The 30 T cell receptor beta chains below were found in one sample sequenced in a study of cytomegalovirus exposure and HLA in healthy donors. Researchers ran the PCR with 60 Vbeta and 13 Jbeta primers. Sequencing used immunoSEQ multiplex PCR; TCRdb keeps in-frame clones, though not all of them. Of tens of thousands of clones in the sample, about three quarters were seen once. The source material was PBMCs. The receptors stem from a woman aged 45-65 years in good health and CMV-seropositive.

This chain uses TRBV7-7 with TRBJ2-1, with 8 bases aligning to TRBD1. V dropped 6 bases and J dropped 1; count of bases not matched to a gene: 8. CDR1 and CDR2 from the germline V gene are SSHAT and FNYEAQ (reference sequence). This CDR3 comprises 16 residues. The CDR3, as DNA: TGTGCCAGCAGTCCTACGACAGGGGAGTCCTACAATGAGCAGTTCTTC. This sequence encodes CASSPTTGESYNEQFF.

This clone was seen more than once but under ten times. The J gene is TRBJ2-7, the V gene TRBV11-2, with D possibly matching TRBD2 (7 bases). V was shortened by 7 bases and J by 0 bases, with 16 bases between the two germline ends. The V gene's germline CDR1 is SGHAT and CDR2 FQNNGV. The CDR3 has 15 residues. CDR3 loop: CASTPAGGASYEQYF. CDR3 bases: TGTGCCAGCACCCCCGCTGGGGGGGCCTCCTACGAGCAGTACTTC.

The CDR3 loop is CASSIQGSTEAFF. DNA of the CDR3: TGCGCCAGCAGCATCCAGGGTTCCACTGAAGCTTTCTTT. This chain joins TRBV5-1 and TRBJ1-1, with D perhaps TRBD1 (5 bases). V lost 4 bases, J lost 4 bases, and 11 bases lay in between. Germline CDR1 and CDR2: SGHRS and YFSETQ. CDR3 length: 13 amino acids.

The genes are TRBV28 and TRBJ2-6; D possibly corresponds to TRBD1 (6 bases). The V end was cut by 2 bases, the J end by 1 base, with 6 bases between. CDR1 MDHEN and CDR2 SYDVKM come from the germline V gene. The CDR3 covers 15 residues. In DNA form, the CDR3 reads TGTGCCAGCAGTTTACAGGGGTCTGGGGCCAACGTCCTGACTTTC. Protein product: CASSLQGSGANVLTF.

The J gene is TRBJ2-7, the V gene TRBV18; a weak D match, TRBD2 (5 bases). CDR3 length equals 15 residues. The V end was cut by 3 bases, the J end by 1 base, with 13 bases between. Germline CDR1 reads KGHSH; CDR2 reads LQKENI. CDR3 protein: CASSPADPGSYEQYF. The CDR3 nucleotides read TGTGCCAGCTCACCCGCAGACCCGGGGTCCTACGAGCAGTACTTC.

The chain employs TRBV11-1 and TRBJ2-1; TRBD2 might be the D (6 bases). CDR3 length: 13 residues. Between the trimmed V and J ends, which lost 3 bases and 6 bases, there was a span of 9 bases. Germline CDR1 and CDR2: SGHAT and FQDESV (reference sequence). CDR3 amino acids: CASSLETSNEQFF. As DNA, the CDR3 is TGTGCCAGCAGCTTGGAGACTAGCAATGAGCAGTTCTTC. Supplemented by reference TRBV11-1 and TRBJ2-1, the full variable domain reads EAEVAQSPRYKITEKSQAVAFWCDPISGHATLYWYRQILGQGPELLVQFQDESVVDDSQLPKDRFSAERLKGVDSTLKIQPAELGDSAMYLCASSLETSNEQFFGPGTRLTVL.

The chain joins TRBV18 to TRBJ2-5; D is unclear. The ends were cut back, 3 bases at V and 1 base at J, with 9 bases in the middle. This CDR3 is built from 14 residues. Germline CDR1 and CDR2: KGHSH and LQKENI. The CDR3 nucleotides read TGTGCCAGCTCACCCTGGCGCGGCCAAGAGACCCAGTACTTC. As protein: CASSPWRGQETQYF.

This chain's CDR3 is CASSGGWQGASYF. Written as DNA, the CDR3 is TGTGCCAGCAGTGGAGGCTGGCAGGGGGCATCGTACTTC. The genes are TRBV6-1 and TRBJ2-7; 8 bases are a match to TRBD1. The V and J ends lost 4 bases and 12 bases, in that order; junction bases with no gene match: 11. The CDR3 has 13 residues. CDR1 is MNHNS, CDR2 SASEGT, per germline.

The chain joins TRBV19 to TRBJ2-3; D not resolved. Germline V gene data show CDR1 as LNHDA and CDR2 as SQIVND (reference sequence). CDR3 length: 11 amino acids. V was shortened by 6 bases and J by 6 bases, with 7 bases between the two germline ends. DNA of the CDR3: TGTGCCAGTAGAGTTGGCGATACGCAGTATTTT. Amino acid sequence: CASRVGDTQYF.

This rearrangement joins TRBV2 to TRBJ2-2; TRBD2 matches at 10 bases. After removal of 6 bases from V and 2 bases from J, the junction contained 9 bases not matched to a gene. The CDR3 runs to 17 residues. The germline V gene has CDR1 SNHLY and CDR2 FYNNEI. CDR3 sequence reads: CASSPFGLAVNTGELFF. CDR3 nucleotides: TGTGCCAGCAGCCCTTTCGGACTAGCGGTTAACACCGGGGAGCTGTTTTTT.

The V call is TRBV10-3, the J call TRBJ2-5; D is perhaps TRBD1 (6 bases). The CDR3 has 12 amino acids. V lost 4 bases, J lost 5 bases, and 8 bases lay in between. CDR1 and CDR2 from the germline V gene are ENHRY and SYGVKD. CDR3: CAISGGRETQYF. The CDR3 DNA sequence: TGTGCCATCAGTGGGGGGCGGGAGACCCAGTACTTC.

V gene TRBV9 combines with J gene TRBJ2-3, with TRBD2 matching 14 bases. There are 17 residues in the CDR3. Germline CDR1 SGDLS, CDR2 YYNGEE. Trimming took 4 bases from V and 3 from J; bases not matched to a gene: 7. Here the CDR3 reads CASSLGTSGRATDTQYF. CDR3 coding DNA: TGTGCCAGCAGCCTCGGGACTAGCGGGAGAGCGACAGATACGCAGTATTTT.

The CDR3 loop is CASSLEGAGTEAFF. The CDR3 coding sequence is TGTGCCAGCAGCTTAGAGGGGGCCGGCACTGAAGCTTTCTTT. The gene calls are TRBV7-8 and TRBJ1-1; TRBD1 aligns across 7 bases. The J segment lost 4 bases and the V segment lost 1 base, leaving 3 bases of the junction unmatched. This CDR3 is 14 amino acids long. Germline V gene data show CDR1 as SGHVS and CDR2 as FQNEAQ.

This clone occurred once. The sample contains more than one DNA sequence encoding this CDR3. The chain employs TRBV28 and TRBJ1-5; tentatively, D is TRBD1 (6 bases). This CDR3 comprises 14 residues. Trimming left V 11 bases short and J 1 base short, with 15 bases between. Germline CDR1 MDHEN, CDR2 SYDVKM. The CDR3 nucleotides read TGTGCCTCCTGGGGGCACGGGAGCAATCAGCCCCAGCATTTT. Protein: CASWGHGSNQPQHF.

V is TRBV5-1 and J is TRBJ2-2; 8 nucleotides agree with TRBD1. This CDR3 region has 17 residues. Trimming at V came to 0 bases and at J to 6 bases, leaving 10 bases not matched to a gene. CDR1 is SGHRS, CDR2 YFSETQ, per germline. The CDR3 sequence: CASSLDRTGNNAGELFF. The CDR3 DNA reads TGCGCCAGCAGCTTGGATCGGACAGGGAATAATGCCGGGGAGCTGTTTTTT. Looking up the rest from reference TRBV5-1 and TRBJ2-2 gives the full variable domain: KAGVTQTPRYLIKTRGQQVTLSCSPISGHRSVSWYQQTPGQGLQFLFEYFSETQRNKGNFPGRFSGRQFSNSRSEMNVSTLELGDSALYLCASSLDRTGNNAGELFFGEGSRLTVL.

The gene calls are TRBV18 and TRBJ2-5; possible D gene TRBD2, 5 bases. Germline assignment: CDR1 KGHSH and CDR2 LQKENI. Deletions cut 3 bases from V and 4 bases from J, with 12 bases between. The CDR3 totals 14 residues. The CDR3 loop reads CASSPDLGRETQYF. In DNA form, the CDR3 reads TGTGCCAGCTCACCCGACCTAGGGAGAGAGACCCAGTACTTC.

The chain is built from TRBV19 and TRBJ1-1; D is uncertain. The V and J ends lost 7 bases and 4 bases respectively, with 16 bases between them. Germline CDR1 LNHDA, CDR2 SQIVND (reference sequence). The CDR3 contains 14 residues. The CDR3 region has the DNA TGTGCCAGTAAGCCGACGGGGATAAGCACTGAAGCTTTCTTT. Protein: CASKPTGISTEAFF.

The rearrangement joins TRBV6-5 to TRBJ2-5, with D perhaps TRBD1 (6 bases). With 0 bases removed from V and 1 base from J, the gap between germline ends came to 9 bases. The V gene's germline CDR1 is MNHEY and CDR2 SVGAGI. CDR3 size: 15 residues. The CDR3 region is CASSYSSGAQETQYF. As DNA, the CDR3 is TGTGCCAGCAGTTACTCCTCAGGGGCCCAAGAGACCCAGTACTTC.

This clone appeared a few times. The CDR3 is CASSPSRLAGLYNEQFF. The DNA of the CDR3 is TGTGCCAGCAGTCCCTCCCGACTAGCGGGGCTTTACAATGAGCAGTTCTTC. V usage is TRBV28 and J usage is TRBJ2-1, with 11 bases that match TRBD2. The trim removed 5 bases at V and 4 bases at J, leaving 10 bases unmatched. CDR3 length: 17 amino acids. Germline loops: CDR1 MDHEN, CDR2 SYDVKM.

The genes are TRBV19 and TRBJ1-2; 10 bases fit TRBD1. The CDR3 is made up of 13 amino acids. CDR1 is LNHDA, CDR2 SQIVND, per germline (reference sequence). The trim removed 10 bases at V and 6 bases at J, leaving 8 bases unmatched. The CDR3 is CATRTGGRNGYTF. The CDR3 DNA reads as TGTGCCACCAGGACAGGGGGAAGGAATGGCTACACCTTC.

The rearrangement joins TRBV6-5 to TRBJ1-6; TRBD1 matches at 8 bases. Losses at the gene ends were 8 bases for V and 1 base for J; bases not matched to a gene: 4. CDR3 length: 15 amino acids. The germline V gene encodes CDR1 MNHEY and CDR2 SVGAGI. The CDR3 loop is CASQGAQSYNSPLHF. In nucleotides, the CDR3 is TGTGCCAGCCAGGGGGCACAGTCCTATAATTCACCCCTCCACTTT.

The chain recombines TRBV2 with TRBJ2-4; D might be TRBD2 (5 bases). V was trimmed by 7 bases and J by 5 bases, leaving 15 bases between them. The CDR3 spans 14 residues. Germline V gene lookup returns CDR1 SNHLY and CDR2 FYNNEI. CDR3 coding DNA: TGTGCCAGCACCTCGGACGTGAGGGAAAACATTCAGTACTTC. Translating it yields CASTSDVRENIQYF.

Only a few counts were recorded for this clone. The CDR3 sequence is CASSGHWGVWQPQHF. In DNA, the CDR3 is TGTGCCAGCAGTGGCCACTGGGGCGTCTGGCAGCCCCAGCATTTT. V gene TRBV27 combines with J gene TRBJ1-5; a possible D gene is TRBD1 (5 bases). CDR3 size: 15 residues. V shed 5 bases and J shed 7 bases, with 18 bases lying between them. Germline lookup yields CDR1 MNHEY and CDR2 SMNVEV (reference sequence).

This clone was seen a few times. The chain joins TRBV19 to TRBJ1-3; the match to TRBD1 covers 7 bases. CDR1 is LNHDA, CDR2 SQIVND, per germline (reference sequence). The ends lost 6 bases at V and 13 bases at J; junction bases unmatched: 6. The CDR3 covers 11 residues. In DNA, the CDR3 is TGTGCCAGTAGATACGGACAGGAGATATATTTT. This codes for CASRYGQEIYF. Filled out from reference TRBV19 and TRBJ1-3, the complete variable domain reads DGGITQSPKYLFRKEGQNVTLSCEQNLNHDAMYWYRQDPGQGLRLIYYSQIVNDFQKGDIAEGYSVSREKKESFPLTVTSAQKNPTAFYLCASRYGQEIYFGEGSWLTVV.

The chain links TRBV7-8 to TRBJ2-7; TRBD2 matches 10 bases. The V gene's germline CDR1 is SGHVS and CDR2 FQNEAQ. The trim removed 1 base at V and 5 bases at J, leaving 11 bases unmatched. The CDR3 extends over 17 amino acids. The CDR3 DNA is TGTGCCAGCAGCTTAGTAGGATTTAGCCTAGCGGGAGACGAGCAGTACTTC. Translated: CASSLVGFSLAGDEQYF.

The chain combines TRBV15 with TRBJ2-7; 7 nucleotides align to TRBD1. V gave up 8 bases and J gave up 4 bases; unmatched junction bases: 11. The CDR3 spans 14 residues. CDR1 is LNHNV and CDR2 is YYDKDF in the germline V gene (reference sequence). The CDR3 nucleotides read TGTGCCACCCGGGTTACAGGGGAGTCTTACGAGCAGTACTTC. Residues: CATRVTGESYEQYF.

The CDR3 region is CASSVVAQELNEQYF. The CDR3 coding sequence is TGTGCCAGCAGCGTAGTAGCACAGGAGCTCAACGAGCAGTACTTC. The chain is built from TRBV9 and TRBJ2-5; the D gene is possibly TRBD1 (5 bases). The DNA end is more similar to TRBJ2-7, so the J call may be wrong. This CDR3 is 15 amino acids long. CDR1 is SGDLS and CDR2 is YYNGEE in the germline V gene.

The genes are TRBV30 and TRBJ1-6, with 7 bases matching TRBD1. The trim removed 7 bases at V and 14 bases at J, leaving 8 bases unmatched. CDR3 length: 11 residues. In germline, CDR1 is GTSNPN, CDR2 SVGIG (reference sequence). CDR3 sequence: CAFDREVTLHF. DNA for the CDR3: TGTGCCTTCGACAGGGAGGTGACCCTCCACTTT.

This clone was detected only a few times. The J gene is TRBJ2-3, the V gene TRBV19; 7 bases map to TRBD2. CDR3 length: 17 residues. Germline values: CDR1 LNHDA, CDR2 SQIVND (reference sequence). With V trimmed by 0 bases and J by 7 bases, 13 bases remained unmatched. CDR3 DNA: TGTGCCAGTAGTATAGATGGGCGGGAGCTGAGTTGGAATACGCAGTATTTT. Protein product: CASSIDGRELSWNTQYF.

The chain is built from TRBV6-6 and TRBJ1-5; 9 positions match TRBD1. Germline CDR1 and CDR2: MNHNY and SVGAGI (reference sequence). This CDR3 has 16 amino acids. With V trimmed by 6 bases and J by 1 base, 7 bases remained unmatched. The CDR3 spells CASRQGAGLSNQPQHF. The CDR3 nucleotides read TGTGCCAGCAGACAGGGGGCGGGGTTGAGCAATCAGCCCCAGCATTTT.